What follows are 17 T cell receptor beta chains derived from one specimen sequenced in a study of blood T cell repertoires in COVID-19. Sequenced by immunoSEQ multiplex PCR; TCRdb stores in-frame clones only, minus some. Of roughly 150,000 clones detected, around four fifths appear once; the ten largest clones hold around 2.9%. Material: peripheral blood. The receptors were sampled from a woman aged 80 or over with COVID-19, enrolled during active disease.

This clone was counted between two and nine times. This chain joins TRBV19 and TRBJ1-1; D perhaps matches TRBD1 (5 bases). The V gene's germline CDR1 is LNHDA and CDR2 SQIVND (reference sequence). V shed 5 bases and J shed 1 base, with 8 bases lying between them. The CDR3 length is 13 residues. The CDR3 nucleotides are TGTGCCAGTAGTCTGCAGGGGAACACTGAAGCTTTCTTT. It translates to CASSLQGNTEAFF.

This clone was found a few times. The chain uses TRBV6-5 and TRBJ2-5; D possibly corresponds to TRBD1 (6 bases). The V gene's germline CDR1 is MNHEY and CDR2 SVGAGI. This CDR3 spans 15 amino acids. Trimming took off 6 bases at V and 5 bases at J, with 19 bases between the two ends. The CDR3 DNA reads TGTGCCAGCAGGCACACGTCTACAGGGTGGGAGACCCAGTACTTC. It translates to CASRHTSTGWETQYF.

The chain has TRBV19 and TRBJ2-1; D possibly corresponds to TRBD1 (7 bases). CDR1 LNHDA and CDR2 SQIVND come from the germline V gene (reference sequence). The CDR3 has 14 residues. The V end lost 9 bases, the J end lost 0 bases, and 12 bases lay between the germline ends. The CDR3 sequence is CASRGVSSYNEQFF. The CDR3 DNA reads TGTGCCAGCAGGGGGGTGAGCTCCTACAATGAGCAGTTCTTC.

The chain couples TRBV11-1 to TRBJ2-3; TRBD2 agrees at 8 bases. CDR1 is SGHAT and CDR2 is FQDESV in the germline V gene (reference sequence). The ends lost 7 bases at V and 0 bases at J; junction bases unmatched: 6. This CDR3 contains 15 residues. The CDR3 bases are TGTGCCAGCACGACCGGGAGGGGAAGCACAGATACGCAGTATTTT. Its translation: CASTTGRGSTDTQYF.

V gene TRBV3-1 (or the pseudogene TRBV3-2) combines with J gene TRBJ1-2, with TRBD1 matching over 8 bases. V dropped 2 bases and J dropped 5; count of bases not matched to a gene: 7. The CDR3 length is 15 residues. Germline V gene data show CDR1 as LGHDT and CDR2 as YNNKEL (reference sequence). CDR3 sequence: CASSQISGGGYGYTF. The CDR3 nucleotides read TGTGCCAGCAGCCAAATCTCAGGGGGCGGTTATGGCTACACCTTC.

The chain combines TRBV9 with TRBJ1-2; the match to TRBD1 covers 7 bases. CDR1 and CDR2 from the germline V gene are SGDLS and YYNGEE. The trim removed 4 bases at V and 8 bases at J, leaving 14 bases unmatched. The CDR3 runs 15 residues. The CDR3 DNA sequence: TGTGCCAGCAGCAAACGACAGGGAGGAAATGGAGGCTACACCTTC. Encoded protein: CASSKRQGGNGGYTF. Full variable domain (rest looked up from reference TRBV9 and TRBJ1-2): DSGVTQTPKHLITATGQRVTLRCSPRSGDLSVYWYQQSLDQGLQFLIQYYNGEERAKGNILERFSAQQFPDLHSELNLSSLELGDSALYFCASSKRQGGNGGYTFGSGTRLTVV.

This chain connects TRBV18 to TRBJ1-4, with D possibly TRBD1 on 5 matching bases. CDR1 and CDR2 from the germline V gene are KGHSH and LQKENI. This CDR3 is built from 13 residues. V lost 3 bases and J lost 7, with 9 bases in between. The CDR3 spells CASSPGLVEKLFF. As DNA, the CDR3 is TGTGCCAGCTCACCGGGACTGGTTGAAAAACTGTTTTTT.

The rearrangement joins TRBV28 to TRBJ1-2; 8 bases are a match to TRBD1. This CDR3 has 15 residues. CDR1 and CDR2 from the germline V gene are MDHEN and SYDVKM. V was pared by 5 bases and J by 6 bases, with 11 bases of the junction left unmatched. DNA for the CDR3: TGTGCCAGCAGTCCGCCCCTGGACAGGGCCCATGGCTACACCTTC. Translated: CASSPPLDRAHGYTF.

The V call is TRBV6-1, the J call TRBJ2-3; D gene unclear. V was pared by 0 bases and J by 7 bases, with 11 bases between. Germline V gene sequence: CDR1 MNHNS, CDR2 SASEGT. The CDR3 runs to 14 residues. CDR3 protein: CASSEALQSNTQYF. For the CDR3, the DNA is TGTGCCAGCAGTGAAGCGCTTCAGTCGAATACGCAGTATTTT.

This rearrangement joins TRBV2 to TRBJ1-2, with D tentatively TRBD1 (5 bases). The CDR3 runs to 13 residues. V was cut by 4 bases and J by 8 bases, with 14 bases left in between. CDR1 and CDR2 from the germline V gene are SNHLY and FYNNEI. The CDR3 spells CASSVIGEDGYTF. The CDR3 DNA sequence: TGTGCCAGCAGTGTAATAGGGGAGGACGGCTACACCTTC. Complete variable domain (other parts from reference TRBV2 and TRBJ1-2): EPEVTQTPSHQVTQMGQEVILRCVPISNHLYFYWYRQILGQKVEFLVSFYNNEISEKSEIFDDQFSVERPDGSNFTLKIRSTKLEDSAMYFCASSVIGEDGYTFGSGTRLTVV.

The count of this clone is one. V and J are TRBV5-1 and TRBJ2-1; 13 bases fit TRBD2. The junction had 9 bases not matched to a gene; V was cut back by 6 bases and J by 3 bases. This CDR3 is 17 amino acids long. Germline V gives CDR1 SGHRS, CDR2 YFSETQ. CDR3 residues: CASMTGTSGTIYNEQFF. DNA of the CDR3: TGCGCCAGCATGACGGGGACTAGCGGGACTATCTACAATGAGCAGTTCTTC. Full variable domain (rest looked up from reference TRBV5-1 and TRBJ2-1): KAGVTQTPRYLIKTRGQQVTLSCSPISGHRSVSWYQQTPGQGLQFLFEYFSETQRNKGNFPGRFSGRQFSNSRSEMNVSTLELGDSALYLCASMTGTSGTIYNEQFFGPGTRLTVL.

The V gene is TRBV9, the J gene TRBJ1-2; D is unclear. The CDR3 has 15 residues. Trimming cost V 0 bases and J 5 bases, with 14 bases left between them. CDR1 and CDR2 from the germline V gene are SGDLS and YYNGEE. The CDR3 here is CASSVGRSLRYGYTF. The DNA for the CDR3 is TGTGCCAGCAGCGTAGGCCGCAGCCTGAGGTATGGCTACACCTTC.

Here the CDR3 DNA reads TGTGCCAGCAGCTTAGGGACTAGCTCCTACAATGAGCAGTTCTTC. Translated: CASSLGTSSYNEQFF. The V gene is TRBV7-2, the J gene TRBJ2-1; 7 nucleotides line up with TRBD2. Germline CDR1 SGHTA, CDR2 FQGNSA. CDR3 size: 15 residues. Trimming cost V 1 base and J 0 bases; bases outside gene matches: 0.

The V gene is TRBV19, the J gene TRBJ1-5, with D maybe TRBD1 (5 bases). This CDR3 spans 16 amino acids. Germline CDR1 LNHDA, CDR2 SQIVND (reference sequence). V lost 9 bases, J lost 3 bases, and 21 bases lay in between. The CDR3 DNA reads as TGTGCCAGCCACCCGACCGGGCAGGGCGCCAATCAGCCCCAGCATTTT. Translation gives CASHPTGQGANQPQHF.

The rearrangement links TRBV3-1 (or the pseudogene TRBV3-2) to TRBJ2-5; D remains unclear. The CDR3 runs 11 residues. Trimming removed 3 bases from V and 4 bases from J, with 3 bases in between. The germline gives CDR1 LGHDT, CDR2 YNNKEL (reference sequence). The chain's CDR3 is CASSHVETQYF. The CDR3, as DNA: TGTGCCAGCAGCCACGTAGAGACCCAGTACTTC.

The chain carries TRBV5-1 and TRBJ1-2; 10 bases are shared with TRBD1. The ends lost 5 bases at V and 6 bases at J; junction bases unmatched: 7. Per the germline V gene, CDR1 is SGHRS and CDR2 is YFSETQ. This CDR3 is built from 14 residues. The CDR3 loop is CASSFSGTGDGYTF. The CDR3 DNA reads TGCGCCAGCAGTTTTTCCGGGACAGGGGATGGCTACACCTTC. Complete variable domain (other parts from reference TRBV5-1 and TRBJ1-2): KAGVTQTPRYLIKTRGQQVTLSCSPISGHRSVSWYQQTPGQGLQFLFEYFSETQRNKGNFPGRFSGRQFSNSRSEMNVSTLELGDSALYLCASSFSGTGDGYTFGSGTRLTVV.

This chain links TRBV19 with TRBJ2-6; tentatively, D is TRBD1 (6 bases). Looked up from germline, CDR1 is LNHDA and CDR2 is SQIVND (reference sequence). The CDR3 contains 18 residues. V was cut by 3 bases and J by 0 bases, with 15 bases left in between. Here the CDR3 DNA reads TGTGCCAGTAGTATGCAGGGGTGGGGACGCTCTGGGGCCAACGTCCTGACTTTC. This gives the protein CASSMQGWGRSGANVLTF.